These 7 T cell receptor beta chains originate from one sample sequenced in a study of cytomegalovirus exposure and HLA in healthy donors. Primers: 60 Vbeta forward and 13 Jbeta reverse. Produced via immunoSEQ multiplex PCR; TCRdb's table is partial and in-frame only. The profile shows a few hundred thousand clones, less than 85% of them singletons. Sequenced: PBMCs. The receptors here all came from a girl aged 2-10 years in good health and CMV-seronegative.

The V and J genes are TRBV10-3 and TRBJ2-2, with 10 positions matching TRBD1. CDR1 and CDR2 (germline): ENHRY, SYGVKD. Germline trimming cut 4 bases from V and 3 bases from J; bases unmatched to any gene: 5. The length of the CDR3 is 16 residues. The CDR3 DNA reads as TGTGCCATCAGTGGCTCCGGGACAGGGGACACCGGGGAGCTGTTTTTT. Protein sequence: CAISGSGTGDTGELFF.

V and J are TRBV18 and TRBJ1-4; D is unclear. Trimming left V 3 bases short and J 0 bases short, with 5 bases between. The CDR3 length is 14 residues. Germline-derived CDR1 and CDR2 are KGHSH and LQKENI. The CDR3 protein is CASSPVATNEKLFF. In DNA form, the CDR3 reads TGTGCCAGCTCACCGGTAGCAACTAATGAAAAACTGTTTTTT.

The rearrangement joins TRBV5-6 to TRBJ2-5; the D gene is possibly TRBD2 (6 bases). This CDR3 region has 14 residues. The V end was cut by 2 bases, the J end by 4 bases, with 12 bases between. The germline CDR1 and CDR2 sequences are SGHDT and YYEEEE. In nucleotides, the CDR3 is TGTGCCAGCAGCTTTGGAGGGGCTGGAGAGACCCAGTACTTC. It yields the protein CASSFGGAGETQYF.

The V gene is TRBV4-1, the J gene TRBJ2-7, with 7 nucleotides matching TRBD2. Per germline, CDR1 MGHRA and CDR2 YSYEKL. V trimming: 4 bases; J trimming: 0 bases; junction bases outside the gene matches: 3. This CDR3 is 14 amino acids long. Here the CDR3 DNA reads TGCGCCAGCAGCCGGGGGGGAAGCTCCTACGAGCAGTACTTC. Protein product: CASSRGGSSYEQYF.

V gene TRBV30 combines with J gene TRBJ1-1; D is ambiguous. Germline CDR1 GTSNPN, CDR2 SVGIG (reference sequence). Trimming removed 0 bases from V and 0 bases from J, with 11 bases in between. CDR3 length equals 15 residues. This CDR3 is CAWSVRQALNTEAFF. The DNA of the CDR3 is TGTGCCTGGAGTGTACGTCAGGCCTTGAACACTGAAGCTTTCTTT.

This clone is a singleton in its sample. The V gene is TRBV25-1, the J gene TRBJ2-7; 11 bases are a match to TRBD2. The CDR3 spans 18 residues. The ends lost 1 base at V and 2 bases at J; junction bases unmatched: 10. Germline V gene data show CDR1 as MGHDK and CDR2 as SYGVNS. As DNA, the CDR3 is TGTGCCAGCAGTGAATCCGTCCTAGCGGGGGGCTCACCCTACGAGCAGTACTTC. This gives the protein CASSESVLAGGSPYEQYF.

The rearrangement links TRBV5-1 to TRBJ1-4, with a weak D call TRBD1 (5 bases). CDR1 is SGHRS, CDR2 YFSETQ, per germline. The CDR3 contains 14 residues. The V and J ends lost 4 bases and 7 bases respectively, with 14 bases between them. The CDR3 loop reads CASSKRGSGEKLFF. CDR3 coding DNA: TGCGCCAGCAGCAAAAGGGGCTCTGGTGAAAAACTGTTTTTT.